This T cell receptor beta chain was retrieved from a study of blood T cells in healthy people across ages. V lost 6 bases, J lost 8 bases, and 10 bases stayed unmatched. This CDR3 is 16 amino acids long. The germline V gene encodes CDR1 MDHEN and CDR2 SYDVKM. A second PCR, run for roughly 6 to 11 cycles, used a sample-barcoded 5' primer plus a J-beta primer mix. TCRdb itself ran the 5' RACE reads through MiXCR, one entry per CDR3 protein. Of about 780,000 distinct CDR3 sequences listed, about 26% are singletons. This sample also belongs to another study, concerning T cells of mothers and their children.

This chain joins TRBV28 and TRBJ2-1; 13 bases match TRBD2. Sequenced sample: blood. This clonotype was sampled from a boy aged 5-17 years in good health. For the CDR3, the DNA is TGTGCCAGCAGCGGACTAGCGGGGGCCACAAGCTATGAGCAGTTCTTC. Residues: CASSGLAGATSYEQFF.